Shown below are 28 T cell receptor beta chains from a single sample sequenced in a study of breast tumors, draining lymph nodes, adjacent tissues. Each CDR3 protein gets one entry after TCRdb re-called the multiplex PCR reads with MiXCR. Here the sample spans tens of thousands of distinct CDR3 sequences, approximately 57% being singletons. Sequencing used breast tumor tissue. The receptors here all came from a female donor with breast cancer. Some clones in this sample may be carry-over from other donors' samples.

The rearrangement links TRBV20-1 to TRBJ1-3; no clear D gene. The CDR3 is made up of 13 amino acids. CDR1 DFQATT and CDR2 SNEGSKA come from the germline V gene (reference sequence). The germline V and J ends were trimmed by 2 bases and 3 bases, with 8 bases remaining between them. The CDR3 protein is CSARRGGGNTIYF. In nucleotides, the CDR3 is TGCAGTGCTAGACGAGGCGGTGGAAACACCATATATTTT.

In its sample, this clonotype was seen many times. V is TRBV3-1 and J is TRBJ1-6, with D perhaps matching TRBD1 (5 bases). The CDR3 contains 15 residues. The germline gives CDR1 LGHDT, CDR2 YNNKEL (reference sequence). V was pared by 1 base and J by 7 bases, with 11 bases between. The CDR3 DNA follows: TGTGCCAGCAGCCAAGGACTAGGGGAGAATTCACCCCTCCACTTT. Encoded protein: CASSQGLGENSPLHF.

This chain connects TRBV20-1 to TRBJ2-1; 12 bases agree with TRBD2. V trimming: 3 bases; J trimming: 9 bases; junction bases outside the gene matches: 6. The CDR3 is made up of 14 amino acids. Germline CDR1 DFQATT, CDR2 SNEGSKA (reference sequence). The CDR3 is CSARGLAGALEQFF. For the CDR3, the DNA is TGCAGTGCTAGGGGACTAGCGGGCGCCCTTGAGCAGTTCTTC.

J is TRBJ1-2 and V is TRBV10-3; D is uncertain. The V gene lost 6 bases and the J gene lost 6 bases, with 17 bases spanning the gap. CDR1 is ENHRY and CDR2 is SYGVKD in the germline V gene. The CDR3 spans 14 residues. CDR3 in DNA: TGTGCCATCAGCGGCACCGTGGGCAAAAATGGCTACACCTTC. This sequence encodes CAISGTVGKNGYTF.

This clonotype was seen only a few times. This chain connects TRBV7-6 to TRBJ2-5; 7 bases fit TRBD1. Per the germline V gene, CDR1 is SGHVS and CDR2 is FNYEAQ. This CDR3 comprises 16 residues. V lost 5 bases and J lost 4; bases outside the gene matches: 13. As DNA, the CDR3 is TGTGCCAGCAGCCCAGGTTCGAGGGGGCATCGAGAGACCCAGTACTTC. Its protein is CASSPGSRGHRETQYF.

To note about this clonotype: A read error may produce the germline difference seen at one junction end. This chain connects TRBV9 to TRBJ2-6, with a possible D match to TRBD1 (5 bases). This CDR3 comprises 17 residues. The germline V gene encodes CDR1 SGDLS and CDR2 YYNGEE. The CDR3 DNA sequence: TGTGCCAGCAGCCCCCAGACACAGGTCTCTGGGGCCACCGTCCCGACTTTC. It translates to CASSPQTQVSGATVPTF.

This clonotype was seen ten or more times. The CDR3 DNA sequence: TGTGCCAGCAGTTTGGCGGGACCTAACTACGAGCAGTACTTC. This gives the protein CASSLAGPNYEQYF. V is TRBV27 and J is TRBJ2-7, with a tentative D call TRBD2 (6 bases). Trimming shortened V by 3 bases and J by 3 bases, and 12 bases separated the two germline ends. Per the germline V gene, CDR1 is MNHEY and CDR2 is SMNVEV (reference sequence). This CDR3 is built from 14 residues.

This clonotype was recorded only once. The chain links TRBV12-3 or TRBV12-4 to TRBJ1-5, with a weak D call TRBD1 (5 bases). The length of the CDR3 is 15 residues. With 4 bases removed from V and 0 bases from J, the gap between germline ends came to 10 bases. This CDR3 is CASSYHRSSNQPQHF. DNA of the CDR3: TGTGCCAGCAGTTATCACAGGAGTAGCAATCAGCCCCAGCATTTT.

This clonotype occurred a few times. V and J are TRBV9 and TRBJ1-2; tentative D call: TRBD1 (5 bases). CDR3 length: 11 residues. Germline-derived CDR1 and CDR2 are SGDLS and YYNGEE. V dropped 4 bases and J dropped 7 bases, with 8 bases sitting between them. CDR3: CASSNTGGYTF. As DNA, the CDR3 is TGTGCCAGCAGCAATACAGGTGGCTACACCTTC. Full variable domain (remainder filled in from reference TRBV9 and TRBJ1-2): DSGVTQTPKHLITATGQRVTLRCSPRSGDLSVYWYQQSLDQGLQFLIQYYNGEERAKGNILERFSAQQFPDLHSELNLSSLELGDSALYFCASSNTGGYTFGSGTRLTVV.

The rearrangement uses TRBV20-1 and TRBJ1-6; D perhaps matches TRBD1 (5 bases). V was shortened by 0 bases and J by 7 bases, with 13 bases between the two germline ends. The CDR3 runs 15 residues. CDR1 and CDR2 from the germline V gene are DFQATT and SNEGSKA (reference sequence). CDR3 sequence: CSAREAGNFNSPLHF. The CDR3 DNA follows: TGCAGTGCTAGAGAGGCAGGGAATTTCAATTCACCCCTCCACTTT.

Ten or more counts support this clonotype. This sequence may be a read error, since a much larger clone differs from it by one base. This sequence joins TRBV7-8 and TRBJ2-5; TRBD2 matches 10 bases. The germline CDR1 and CDR2 sequences are SGHVS and FQNEAQ. This CDR3 has 15 amino acids. The DNA for the CDR3 is TGTGCCAGCAGCCTCGAGCGGGGGGGCCGCGAGACCCAGCACTTC. Its protein is CASSLERGGRETQHF.

The chain recombines TRBV20-1 with TRBJ2-7; D is unclear. Trimming left V 5 bases short and J 3 bases short, with 14 bases between. This CDR3 contains 13 residues. Germline V lookup: CDR1 DFQATT, CDR2 SNEGSKA (reference sequence). The CDR3 nucleotides read TGCAGTGCTCGCCTCCGGGCTAGCTACGAGCAGTACTTC. Protein product: CSARLRASYEQYF.

The chain recombines TRBV4-3 with TRBJ2-5; the D gene is possibly TRBD1 (5 bases). Between the trimmed V and J ends, which lost 1 base and 4 bases, there was a span of 7 bases. Germline V lookup: CDR1 LGHNA, CDR2 YSLEER. The CDR3 loop spans 13 amino acids. This chain's CDR3 is CASSQGQTETQYF. The CDR3, as DNA: TGCGCCAGCAGCCAAGGACAGACAGAGACCCAGTACTTC.

The CDR3 nucleotides read TGTGCCAGCAGCCCCGAGGGGGGGGGAGAGACCCAGTACTTC. Translation: CASSPEGGGETQYF. This chain connects TRBV9 to TRBJ2-5, with a possible D match to TRBD2 (7 bases). CDR1 and CDR2 from the germline V gene are SGDLS and YYNGEE. This CDR3 is 14 amino acids long. Trimming shortened V by 4 bases and J by 4 bases, and 14 bases separated the two germline ends.

There are a few counts of this clonotype. The V and J genes are TRBV28 and TRBJ1-5, with 7 bases lining up with TRBD1. Germline V gives CDR1 MDHEN, CDR2 SYDVKM. The CDR3 has 13 amino acids. The trim removed 3 bases at V and 9 bases at J, leaving 5 bases unmatched. This chain's CDR3 is CASSFNRGWPQHF. For the CDR3, the DNA is TGTGCCAGCAGTTTCAACAGGGGATGGCCCCAGCATTTT.

By proportion, this clonotype is medium-sized. The gene calls are TRBV6-1 and TRBJ2-7; 9 positions agree with TRBD2. Trimming at V came to 5 bases and at J to 2 bases, leaving 10 bases not matched to a gene. The germline V gene encodes CDR1 MNHNS and CDR2 SASEGT. The CDR3 has 16 residues. CDR3 loop: CASSRAGGLPTYEQYF. The CDR3 nucleotides read TGTGCCAGCAGTCGGGCGGGGGGGCTTCCGACCTACGAGCAGTACTTC.

The genes are TRBV7-9 and TRBJ2-7; 8 nucleotides align to TRBD1. CDR3 size: 13 residues. The V segment lost 5 bases and the J segment 0 bases; nucleotides outside the gene matches: 0. CDR1 is SEHNR, CDR2 FQNEAQ, per germline (reference sequence). CDR3 nucleotide sequence: TGTGCCAGCAGCGGACAGGGCTCCTACGAGCAGTACTTC. As protein: CASSGQGSYEQYF.

This chain joins TRBV4-1 and TRBJ1-5; no definite D call. The V gene lost 3 bases and the J gene lost 3 bases, with 9 bases spanning the gap. CDR3 length equals 14 residues. CDR1 and CDR2 (germline): MGHRA, YSYEKL. This chain's CDR3 is CASSQGSYNQPQHF. CDR3 nucleotides: TGCGCCAGCAGCCAGGGCAGCTACAATCAGCCCCAGCATTTT.

The V gene is TRBV9, the J gene TRBJ1-3; TRBD1 matches 9 bases. The CDR3 contains 16 residues. Germline CDR1 reads SGDLS; CDR2 reads YYNGEE. J lost 6 bases, V lost 0 bases, and 7 bases had no gene match. CDR3 sequence (DNA): TGTGCCAGCAGCGTAGATTATGGGGACAGGGTAAACACCATATATTTT. It encodes CASSVDYGDRVNTIYF.

V gene TRBV6-1 combines with J gene TRBJ1-2; 9 nucleotides match TRBD1. The CDR3 covers 16 residues. Losses at the gene ends were 0 bases for V and 6 bases for J; bases not matched to a gene: 8. Germline CDR1 reads MNHNS; CDR2 reads SASEGT. CDR3 sequence (DNA): TGTGCCAGCAGTGAAGCGCTTCGTAACAGGGGGCATGGCTACACCTTC. It specifies CASSEALRNRGHGYTF.

This clonotype was counted between two and nine times. V usage is TRBV6-5 and J usage is TRBJ1-6; weak D call: TRBD1 (5 bases). Per the germline V gene, CDR1 is MNHEY and CDR2 is SVGAGI. The CDR3 is 17 amino acids. V was clipped by 6 bases and J by 9 bases, with 24 bases between them. CDR3 sequence reads: CASRPVSNGGEGSPLHF. CDR3 nucleotides: TGTGCCAGCAGACCCGTGAGTAACGGGGGAGAAGGTTCACCCCTCCACTTT.

With respect to this clonotype: The junction shows a germline mismatch at one end, possibly a read error. The rearrangement joins TRBV18 to TRBJ2-5; 8 nucleotides agree with TRBD2. The germline gives CDR1 KGHSH, CDR2 LQKENI. CDR3 length: 12 amino acids. CDR3 region: CASSPREGTRYF. The CDR3 DNA reads as TGTGCCAGCTCACCCCGGGAGGGGACCCGGTACTTC.

A remark on this clonotype: One junction end disagrees with the germline gene, perhaps due to a read error. In DNA form, the CDR3 reads TGTGCCACCAGCAGAGAAGGCGGACCTAATGAAAAACTGTTCTTT. It translates to CATSREGGPNEKLFF. The chain joins TRBV15 to TRBJ1-4; no clear D. From germline, CDR1 is LNHNV and CDR2 YYDKDF (reference sequence). The CDR3 sequence is 15 residues long.

The chain couples TRBV5-1 to TRBJ1-2; 7 positions match TRBD1. The trim removed 3 bases at V and 0 bases at J, leaving 29 bases unmatched. This CDR3 spans 23 amino acids. Germline-derived CDR1 and CDR2 are SGHRS and YFSETQ. The CDR3 spells CASSSNSWDSYFRGEWANYGYTF. The CDR3 nucleotides read TGCGCCAGCAGCTCTAATTCTTGGGACAGTTATTTTCGAGGTGAATGGGCTAACTATGGCTACACCTTC. Full variable domain (missing parts from reference TRBV5-1 and TRBJ1-2): KAGVTQTPRYLIKTRGQQVTLSCSPISGHRSVSWYQQTPGQGLQFLFEYFSETQRNKGNFPGRFSGRQFSNSRSEMNVSTLELGDSALYLCASSSNSWDSYFRGEWANYGYTFGSGTRLTVV.

This clonotype was picked up one time. A read error is likely, as this CDR3 ends without the conserved phenylalanine or tryptophan. This chain joins TRBV18 and TRBJ2-2; 8 positions agree with TRBD1. Germline CDR1 is KGHSH and CDR2 is LQKENI. J was trimmed by 4 bases and V by 3 bases; bases with no gene match: 7. The CDR3 is made up of 16 amino acids. The DNA of the CDR3 is TGTGCCAGCTCACCGTTGGCAGGGGGCTTCACCGGGGAGCTGTTTCTT. This sequence encodes CASSPLAGGFTGELFL.

This clonotype has at least ten counts. A much larger clonotype is one base distant, so this may be a read error. This sequence joins TRBV6-1 and TRBJ1-2; possibly TRBD1 for D (6 bases). The CDR3 has 12 residues. V was shortened by 5 bases and J by 6 bases, with 10 bases between the two germline ends. Looked up from germline, CDR1 is MNHNS and CDR2 is SASEGT. CDR3 region: CASSPGAHGYTF. For the CDR3, the DNA is TGTGCCAGCAGTCCAGGGGCGCATGGCTACACCTTC.

The chain employs TRBV11-2 and TRBJ2-5; D is unresolved. The CDR3 has 13 amino acids. The V end lost 4 bases, the J end lost 2 bases, and 8 bases lay between the germline ends. CDR1 and CDR2 from the germline V gene are SGHAT and FQNNGV. The CDR3 coding sequence is TGTGCCAGCAGCTCGGCGAGACAAGAGACCCAGTACTTC. Protein sequence: CASSSARQETQYF.

This chain joins TRBV5-1 and TRBJ1-3, with 7 bases identical to TRBD1. Looked up from germline, CDR1 is SGHRS and CDR2 is YFSETQ. V was clipped by 4 bases and J by 0 bases; unmatched bases: 1. This CDR3 contains 14 residues. CDR3: CASSRQGSGNTIYF. For the CDR3, the DNA is TGCGCCAGCAGCAGACAGGGCTCTGGAAACACCATATATTTT.